A single sample is the source of the 21 T cell receptor beta chains below, sequenced in a study of human T cells and chemical hapten exposure. In TCRdb, the RACE reads were re-called with MiXCR into one record per CDR3 protein. This sample has tens of thousands of distinct CDR3 sequences, with around 12% found just once. Indicated time point: pre-sensitization, week 0. As to treatment: therapeutic diphenylcyclopropenone sensitization with weekly scalp DPC. The input for sequencing was whole blood, taken in connection with sensitization to the hapten diphenylcyclopropenone (DPC). These receptors originate from a woman under 40 with alopecia areata. Some clones in this sample may be carry-over from other donors' samples.

CDR3 DNA: TGTGCCAGCAGCTCCTCTAGGCCGGACAGGGGGCGAGGATGGAACTACGAGCAGTACTTC. This codes for CASSSSRPDRGRGWNYEQYF. The chain combines TRBV7-3 with TRBJ2-7; 11 bases are shared with TRBD1. Germline values: CDR1 SGHTA, CDR2 FQGTGA. The CDR3 totals 20 residues. V lost 4 bases to trimming and J lost 3 bases; unmatched junction nucleotides: 20.

This clonotype was detected ten times or more. V usage is TRBV4-2 and J usage is TRBJ2-7; no reliable D call. CDR1 is LGHNA, CDR2 YNFKEQ, per germline. Trimming pared 4 bases from V and 9 bases from J, leaving 19 bases between. The CDR3 has 14 residues. CDR3 region: CASSRPGAAEVQYF. CDR3 nucleotide sequence: TGTGCCAGCAGCCGCCCCGGCGCTGCAGAAGTGCAGTACTTC.

Note on this clonotype: A read error may account for a junction end that differs from germline. The J gene is TRBJ2-2, the V gene TRBV4-1; 9 bases are shared with TRBD2. CDR3 size: 16 residues. The germline V gene has CDR1 MGHRA and CDR2 YSYEKL. CDR3 coding DNA: TGCGCCAACAGCCAATCCGATAGCGGGAGTTCTGGGGAGCTGTTTTTT. Amino acid sequence: CANSQSDSGSSGELFF.

This clonotype was seen ten or more times. V usage is TRBV7-2 and J usage is TRBJ2-5, with D unclear. The V end was cut by 5 bases, the J end by 2 bases, with 6 bases between. The CDR3 is made up of 12 amino acids. CDR1 and CDR2 from the germline V gene are SGHTA and FQGNSA. This CDR3 is CASSNRQETQYF. The CDR3 DNA sequence: TGTGCCAGCAGCAACCGACAAGAGACCCAGTACTTC.

The chain carries TRBV20-1 and TRBJ2-1; D gene ambiguous. CDR1 is DFQATT and CDR2 is SNEGSKA in the germline V gene (reference sequence). Trimming removed 5 bases from V and 8 bases from J, with 13 bases in between. This CDR3 comprises 12 residues. CDR3 residues: CSASHQNDEQFF. The CDR3 DNA follows: TGCAGTGCTTCCCACCAAAACGATGAGCAGTTCTTC.

In its sample, this clonotype was seen many times. This sequence joins TRBV7-9 and TRBJ1-1; a weak D match, TRBD1 (6 bases). The CDR3 totals 17 residues. Per the germline V gene, CDR1 is SEHNR and CDR2 is FQNEAQ (reference sequence). The ends were cut back, 0 bases at V and 1 base at J, with 15 bases in the middle. The CDR3 bases are TGTGCCAGCAGCTTAGCGGGAACAGGGATCCAGAACACTGAAGCTTTCTTT. This sequence encodes CASSLAGTGIQNTEAFF.

The table lists this clonotype with a few counts. J is TRBJ1-1 and V is TRBV6-5, with unresolved D. The germline V gene encodes CDR1 MNHEY and CDR2 SVGAGI. CDR3 length: 17 residues. The V end lost 1 base, the J end lost 4 bases, and 19 bases lay between the germline ends. CDR3 DNA: TGTGCCAGCAGTTACTTCCCACCATCCCCCCCAGTCACTGAAGCTTTCTTT. Its protein product is CASSYFPPSPPVTEAFF.

By share of the sample, this clonotype is medium-sized. This rearrangement joins TRBV6-2 or TRBV6-3 to TRBJ1-1; perhaps TRBD1 as D (5 bases). The length of the CDR3 is 12 residues. V was trimmed by 6 bases and J by 4 bases, leaving 9 bases between them. Per germline, CDR1 MNHEY and CDR2 SVGEGT. The CDR3 region has the DNA TGTGCCAGCAGCAGGGCGGGCACTGAAGCTTTCTTT. Translation: CASSRAGTEAFF.

This clonotype was found many times. This chain connects TRBV30 to TRBJ1-1, with D perhaps matching TRBD1 (6 bases). CDR1 is GTSNPN and CDR2 is SVGIG in the germline V gene (reference sequence). The CDR3 consists of 13 residues. The V end lost 3 bases, the J end lost 1 base, and 9 bases lay between the germline ends. CDR3 in DNA: TGTGCCTGGAGACTAGGGGGGAACACTGAAGCTTTCTTT. Its translation is CAWRLGGNTEAFF.

This clonotype occurred many times. This chain joins TRBV6-2 or TRBV6-3 and TRBJ2-5, with unresolved D. CDR3 size: 13 residues. Trimming pared 7 bases from V and 7 bases from J, leaving 16 bases between. Germline V gives CDR1 MNHEY, CDR2 SVGEGT. CDR3: CASTQRSSGTQYF. The DNA of the CDR3 is TGTGCCAGCACCCAACGAAGTTCAGGGACCCAGTACTTC.

This clonotype was seen repeatedly, ten times or more. This chain connects TRBV20-1 to TRBJ2-7, with 7 positions matching TRBD2. The CDR3 covers 15 residues. J was trimmed by 9 bases and V by 2 bases; bases with no gene match: 16. Germline CDR1 and CDR2: DFQATT and SNEGSKA (reference sequence). CDR3 coding DNA: TGCAGTGCTAGACCTCCAGCGGGGCGGGTCTCGGGGCAGTACTTC. Residues: CSARPPAGRVSGQYF.

This clonotype was recorded many times. V usage is TRBV18 and J usage is TRBJ2-3; TRBD1 is a possible D gene (5 bases). CDR3 size: 14 residues. The V end lost 3 bases, the J end lost 1 base, and 8 bases lay between the germline ends. CDR1 is KGHSH, CDR2 LQKENI, per germline. The CDR3 spells CASSPETGTDTQYF. CDR3 DNA: TGTGCCAGCTCACCGGAGACAGGCACAGATACGCAGTATTTT.

This clonotype has only a few counts. A read error may account for a junction end that differs from germline. The genes are TRBV18 and TRBJ2-2; D remains unclear. CDR1 and CDR2 from the germline V gene are KGHSH and LQKENI. The CDR3 is 14 residues long. The CDR3 sequence: CASSPQRATRELFF. CDR3 nucleotide sequence: TGTGCCAGCTCACCCCAGAGAGCCACCAGGGAGCTGTTTTTT.

This clonotype was detected only a few times. The chain employs TRBV29-1 and TRBJ1-2; D gene unclear. The V gene's germline CDR1 is SQVTM and CDR2 ANQGSEA. Trimming took off 1 base at V and 1 base at J, with 10 bases between the two ends. This CDR3 contains 14 residues. The CDR3 protein is CSVEALGHNYGYTF. CDR3 sequence (DNA): TGCAGCGTTGAAGCCCTCGGCCATAACTATGGCTACACCTTC.

The CDR3 reads CASSPGMGTEAFF. CDR3 DNA: TGTGCCAGCAGCCCAGGGATGGGGACTGAAGCTTTCTTT. This chain uses TRBV11-2 with TRBJ1-1; TRBD1 might be the D (5 bases). Germline values: CDR1 SGHAT, CDR2 FQNNGV. The CDR3 spans 13 residues. V shed 5 bases and J shed 5 bases, with 12 bases lying between them.

CDR3: CSARDPSGWSDTQYF. As DNA, the CDR3 is TGCAGTGCTAGAGACCCTAGCGGGTGGTCAGATACGCAGTATTTT. The chain couples TRBV20-1 to TRBJ2-3, with 8 bases lining up with TRBD2. The CDR3 totals 15 residues. Losses at the gene ends were 0 bases for V and 4 bases for J; bases not matched to a gene: 6. Germline V CDR1 and CDR2: DFQATT, SNEGSKA (reference sequence).

This clonotype was seen ten or more times. The chain links TRBV6-5 to TRBJ1-5, with 9 bases that match TRBD1. The junction had 5 bases not matched to a gene; V was cut back by 3 bases and J by 2 bases. Germline V gene lookup returns CDR1 MNHEY and CDR2 SVGAGI. The CDR3 sequence is 16 residues long. The CDR3 coding sequence is TGTGCCAGCAGTTATTACAGGGGGCGAGGCAATCAGCCCCAGCATTTT. Its translation: CASSYYRGRGNQPQHF.

The V gene is TRBV28, the J gene TRBJ1-3, with a weak D call TRBD1 (5 bases). Trimming shortened V by 5 bases and J by 4 bases, and 15 bases separated the two germline ends. The CDR3 covers 15 residues. The germline CDR1 and CDR2 sequences are MDHEN and SYDVKM. The CDR3 coding sequence is TGTGCCAGCAGTCAGGGATATTGGAAGGGAAACACCATATATTTT. Its translation is CASSQGYWKGNTIYF. Full variable domain (outside the CDR3, taken from reference TRBV28 and TRBJ1-3): DVKVTQSSRYLVKRTGEKVFLECVQDMDHENMFWYRQDPGLGLRLIYFSYDVKMKEKGDIPEGYSVSREKKERFSLILESASTNQTSMYLCASSQGYWKGNTIYFGEGSWLTVV.

Many counts were recorded for this clonotype. The chain has TRBV11-1 and TRBJ2-5; the D is unclear. Germline assignment: CDR1 SGHAT and CDR2 FQDESV (reference sequence). V was trimmed by 1 base and J by 2 bases, leaving 2 bases between them. The CDR3 extends over 12 amino acids. The DNA for the CDR3 is TGTGCCAGCAGCTTAGGTCAAGAGACCCAGTACTTC. It yields the protein CASSLGQETQYF.

This clonotype was detected a few times. V and J are TRBV7-9 and TRBJ2-6; 10 bases map to TRBD2. Per germline, CDR1 SEHNR and CDR2 FQNEAQ (reference sequence). V lost 2 bases to trimming and J lost 0 bases; unmatched junction nucleotides: 7. The CDR3 sequence is 19 residues long. CDR3 in amino acids: CASSLHRLAGPSGANVLTF. In nucleotides, the CDR3 is TGTGCCAGCAGCTTACACCGACTAGCGGGCCCCTCTGGGGCCAACGTCCTGACTTTC.

This clonotype was seen at least ten times. This chain joins TRBV18 and TRBJ1-1; weak D call: TRBD1 (6 bases). Germline V gives CDR1 KGHSH, CDR2 LQKENI. Trimming pared 8 bases from V and 4 bases from J, leaving 20 bases between. The CDR3 sequence is 15 residues long. CDR3 amino acids: CASTFQGFGGTEAFF. The DNA of the CDR3 is TGTGCCAGCACCTTTCAGGGGTTCGGAGGCACTGAAGCTTTCTTT.